This T cell receptor (beta chain) was recorded in a study of blood T cell repertoires in COVID-19. Measured with immunoSEQ multiplex PCR; TCRdb has only the in-frame clones, and not every one. This sample has around 320,000 clones, with approximately 90% found just once. CDR1 is MGHRA and CDR2 is YSYEKL in the germline V gene. V lost 5 bases and J lost 0; bases outside the gene matches: 15. This CDR3 has 18 residues. The receptor was isolated from a woman in her twenties or thirties who had been exposed to COVID-19. The chain is built from TRBV4-1 and TRBJ1-1, with 7 bases that match TRBD1. The sequencing input was PBMCs or T cells enriched from blood (not recorded which). Written as DNA, the CDR3 is TGCGCCAGCAGCGTAGAACAGGGGCCGTCGCTGATGAACACTGAAGCTTTCTTT. This translates into CASSVEQGPSLMNTEAFF.